The 29 T cell receptor beta chains listed next were all sequenced from one sample in a study of TIL therapy for anti-PD-1-resistant metastatic lung cancer. Sequencing used immunoSEQ v3. Here immunoSEQ multiplex PCR was the method, and the copy in TCRdb shows in-frame clones only, minus some. The repertoire consists of some 32,000 clones, with 74% occurring once and the leading ten covering about 3%. The time point is: pre-treatment sample, taken before nivolumab and TIL therapy. Sample: blood, taken at baseline. The source is a woman between 25 and 80 years old with non-small cell lung cancer.

The chain links TRBV11-2 to TRBJ2-1, with TRBD2 as a possible D gene (5 bases). Deletions cut 5 bases from V and 1 base from J, with 12 bases between. Per the germline V gene, CDR1 is SGHAT and CDR2 is FQNNGV. The CDR3 is made up of 15 amino acids. CDR3 residues: CASSGGRLSYNEQFF. DNA for the CDR3: TGTGCCAGCAGCGGCGGGCGACTGTCCTACAATGAGCAGTTCTTC.

This chain connects TRBV27 to TRBJ2-7; D is perhaps TRBD1 (6 bases). The CDR3 totals 14 residues. V lost 3 bases to trimming and J lost 9 bases, with 18 bases between them. Germline lookup yields CDR1 MNHEY and CDR2 SMNVEV (reference sequence). The CDR3 nucleotides are TGTGCCAGCAGTTTCCGACAGGCGCTAGACGGGCAGTACTTC. Its translation: CASSFRQALDGQYF.

This chain joins TRBV19 and TRBJ2-7, with D unclear. The CDR3 consists of 15 residues. V lost 3 bases and J lost 2, with 14 bases in between. CDR1 is LNHDA, CDR2 SQIVND, per germline (reference sequence). The CDR3, as DNA: TGTGCCAGTAGTATTGCGTGGATTGGGGCCTACGAGCAGTACTTC. Its protein product is CASSIAWIGAYEQYF.

The chain recombines TRBV4-1 with TRBJ2-2; the D gene is possibly TRBD2 (6 bases). Germline V gene sequence: CDR1 MGHRA, CDR2 YSYEKL. This CDR3 has 14 residues. Trimming cost V 1 base and J 7 bases, with 10 bases left between them. The DNA for the CDR3 is TGCGCCAGCAGCCAAGGGACTACGGGCGGGGAGCTGTTTTTT. The encoded protein is CASSQGTTGGELFF.

V is TRBV19 and J is TRBJ1-2; 10 bases line up with TRBD1. The germline CDR1 and CDR2 sequences are LNHDA and SQIVND (reference sequence). J gave up 8 bases and V 5 bases, and 8 bases lay outside the gene matches. The CDR3 runs 14 residues. The CDR3 nucleotides read TGTGCCAGTAGTTCTCCAGACAGGGGGCTCGGCTACACCTTC. As protein: CASSSPDRGLGYTF.

This sequence joins TRBV5-1 and TRBJ1-4; possible D gene TRBD1, 5 bases. Deletions cut 2 bases from V and 4 bases from J, with 18 bases between. Per germline, CDR1 SGHRS and CDR2 YFSETQ. The CDR3 extends over 17 amino acids. The CDR3 spells CASSLKGQRNGNEKLFF. The CDR3, as DNA: TGCGCCAGCAGCTTAAAGGGGCAACGAAACGGTAATGAAAAACTGTTTTTT.

Remarks on this clone: Other DNA sequences of this sample code for an identical CDR3. This chain joins TRBV11-2 and TRBJ2-1; D possibly corresponds to TRBD1 (6 bases). The CDR3 spans 12 residues. Germline V gives CDR1 SGHAT, CDR2 FQNNGV. Trimming removed 5 bases at V and 7 bases at J, with 9 bases between. The DNA of the CDR3 is TGTGCCAGCAGCCTCCAGGGGAATGAGCAGTTCTTC. Translating gives CASSLQGNEQFF.

This clone appeared a few times. The chain combines TRBV11-2 with TRBJ1-1, with D possibly being TRBD1 (5 bases). Trimming removed 2 bases at V and 1 base at J, with 8 bases between. This CDR3 is 14 amino acids long. Germline-derived CDR1 and CDR2 are SGHAT and FQNNGV. Here the CDR3 reads CASSLRQGNTEAFF. The CDR3 nucleotides read TGTGCCAGCAGCTTAAGGCAGGGGAACACTGAAGCTTTCTTT.

The CDR3 DNA follows: TGTGCCAGCAGCCAAGATGGGGGAGGGGGCAGAAATTACGAGCAGTACTTC. As protein: CASSQDGGGGRNYEQYF. The V call is TRBV4-2, the J call TRBJ2-7; D may match TRBD1 or TRBD2 (7 bases each). V lost 0 bases to trimming and J lost 4 bases, with 19 bases between them. In germline, CDR1 is LGHNA, CDR2 YNFKEQ. The CDR3 is 17 amino acids.

V is TRBV2 and J is TRBJ2-3; a weak D match, TRBD2 (6 bases). V lost 5 bases, J lost 0 bases, and 12 bases lay in between. The V gene's germline CDR1 is SNHLY and CDR2 FYNNEI. The CDR3 consists of 15 residues. The CDR3 DNA reads as TGTGCCAGCAGTCTCACCGGGACTAGCACAGATACGCAGTATTTT. Translation: CASSLTGTSTDTQYF.

The rearrangement joins TRBV29-1 to TRBJ2-7, with 8 bases matching TRBD1. This CDR3 has 15 amino acids. The germline V gene encodes CDR1 SQVTM and CDR2 ANQGSEA. J gave up 7 bases and V 2 bases, and 13 bases lay outside the gene matches. The CDR3 coding sequence is TGCAGCGTTGAACTCCCCGGACAGGGAAAAAGGGAGCAGTACTTC. It yields the protein CSVELPGQGKREQYF.

V is TRBV7-6 and J is TRBJ2-5; no clear D gene. CDR1 and CDR2 from the germline V gene are SGHVS and FNYEAQ. The CDR3 is 11 residues long. V was pared by 0 bases and J by 4 bases, with 0 bases between. CDR3 DNA: TGTGCCAGCAGCTTAGCAGAGACCCAGTACTTC. It encodes CASSLAETQYF.

The chain couples TRBV18 to TRBJ2-5; D is possibly TRBD2 (6 bases). There are 13 residues in the CDR3. Trimming shortened V by 4 bases and J by 3 bases, and 9 bases separated the two germline ends. Germline V gene lookup returns CDR1 KGHSH and CDR2 LQKENI. The CDR3 region is CASSLRGKETQYF. CDR3 DNA: TGTGCCAGCTCACTGCGCGGGAAAGAGACCCAGTACTTC.

This chain links TRBV5-4 with TRBJ2-5; TRBD2 aligns across 8 bases. The junction had 12 bases not matched to a gene; V was cut back by 4 bases and J by 1 base. The CDR3 length is 17 residues. The germline V gene has CDR1 SGHNT and CDR2 YYREEE (reference sequence). CDR3 sequence reads: CASSGGGAGVIQETQYF. The CDR3 region has the DNA TGTGCCAGCAGCGGGGGGGGAGCGGGAGTGATCCAAGAGACCCAGTACTTC. The full variable domain, in which reference TRBV5-4 and TRBJ2-5 provide the parts outside the CDR3, is ETGVTQSPTHLIKTRGQQVTLRCSSQSGHNTVSWYQQALGQGPQFIFQYYREEENGRGNFPPRFSGLQFPNYSSELNVNALELDDSALYLCASSGGGAGVIQETQYFGPGTRLLVL.

The V gene is TRBV29-1, the J gene TRBJ2-7; 8 bases map to TRBD1. CDR1 SQVTM and CDR2 ANQGSEA come from the germline V gene. This CDR3 is 13 amino acids long. The trim removed 5 bases at V and 1 base at J, leaving 4 bases unmatched. In nucleotides, the CDR3 is TGCAGCGTTAGGACAGGGAAGTCCTACGAGCAGTACTTC. It is translated as CSVRTGKSYEQYF.

V gene TRBV4-1 combines with J gene TRBJ2-5; 15 nucleotides line up with TRBD2. The germline V gene has CDR1 MGHRA and CDR2 YSYEKL. The CDR3 covers 14 residues. The ends lost 5 bases at V and 13 bases at J; junction bases unmatched: 8. As DNA, the CDR3 is TGCGCCAGCAGCGCCCGGACTAGCGGGAGGGCCCCGTACTTC. Its protein product is CASSARTSGRAPYF.

The chain uses TRBV2 and TRBJ2-7, with TRBD2 matching 12 bases. The CDR3 is 14 amino acids. In germline, CDR1 is SNHLY, CDR2 FYNNEI. The J segment lost 3 bases and the V segment lost 7 bases, leaving 4 bases of the junction unmatched. This CDR3 reads CASNRLAGVYEQYF. Here the CDR3 DNA reads TGTGCCAGCAATAGACTAGCGGGGGTCTACGAGCAGTACTTC.

The gene calls are TRBV4-1 and TRBJ1-5; 8 bases are a match to TRBD1. Per germline, CDR1 MGHRA and CDR2 YSYEKL. The CDR3 has 16 amino acids. The V segment lost 0 bases and the J segment 5 bases; nucleotides outside the gene matches: 6. CDR3 in amino acids: CASSQEPGQDDQPQHF. DNA of the CDR3: TGCGCCAGCAGCCAAGAACCGGGACAGGACGATCAGCCCCAGCATTTT.

This clone was found a few times. The chain links TRBV19 to TRBJ2-1; TRBD2 matches 12 bases. The germline V gene has CDR1 LNHDA and CDR2 SQIVND (reference sequence). The CDR3 extends over 16 amino acids. V lost 5 bases and J lost 2; bases outside the gene matches: 4. Here the CDR3 reads CASSAGLAGPYNEQFF. The CDR3 DNA reads as TGTGCCAGTAGTGCGGGACTAGCGGGTCCCTACAATGAGCAGTTCTTC.

V usage is TRBV6-6 and J usage is TRBJ2-7; D not resolved. CDR3 length equals 15 residues. Germline CDR1 is MNHNY and CDR2 is SVGAGI (reference sequence). V was clipped by 0 bases and J by 5 bases, with 14 bases between them. The CDR3 DNA reads TGTGCCAGCAGTTACTCGCAGGCTGCTGCGAACGAGCAGTACTTC. Its translation is CASSYSQAAANEQYF.

The chain is built from TRBV30 and TRBJ2-4; D is unresolved. V was clipped by 0 bases and J by 0 bases, with 9 bases between them. The CDR3 sequence is 15 residues long. Looked up from germline, CDR1 is GTSNPN and CDR2 is SVGIG (reference sequence). The CDR3 bases are TGTGCCTGGAGTGTACAGTCGTTAGCCAAAAACATTCAGTACTTC. Translated, it gives CAWSVQSLAKNIQYF.

As DNA, the CDR3 is TGCGCCAGCCGTGGGCAGGGCGGCCAGCCCCAGCATTTT. It is translated as CASRGQGGQPQHF. The chain recombines TRBV10-2 with TRBJ1-5; possible D gene TRBD1, 5 bases. V was trimmed by 8 bases and J by 7 bases, leaving 15 bases between them. CDR1 and CDR2 from the germline V gene are WSHSY and SAAADI. The CDR3 spans 13 residues.

The V call is TRBV5-1, the J call TRBJ2-6; D gene ambiguous. This CDR3 is built from 13 residues. With 2 bases removed from V and 7 bases from J, the gap between germline ends came to 7 bases. In germline, CDR1 is SGHRS, CDR2 YFSETQ. The CDR3 DNA is TGCGCCAGCAGCTTCCGTACAGCCAACGTCCTGACTTTC. Translation gives CASSFRTANVLTF.

This clone was seen a handful of times. The chain carries TRBV19 and TRBJ1-5, with a tentative D call TRBD1 (6 bases). Germline V gives CDR1 LNHDA, CDR2 SQIVND (reference sequence). Trimming took off 9 bases at V and 1 base at J, with 16 bases between the two ends. The CDR3 has 15 amino acids. The CDR3 coding sequence is TGTGCCAGCCGATCGGGGGGCAGCAGCAATCAGCCCCAGCATTTT. Protein sequence: CASRSGGSSNQPQHF.

The chain links TRBV5-5 to TRBJ1-5; D is ambiguous. This CDR3 spans 15 amino acids. Germline lookup yields CDR1 SGHKS and CDR2 YYEKEE (reference sequence). V dropped 0 bases and J dropped 5 bases, with 12 bases sitting between them. In nucleotides, the CDR3 is TGTGCCAGCAGCTTGGGACTTAGGGTGGATCAGCCCCAGCATTTT. Translating gives CASSLGLRVDQPQHF.

The chain uses TRBV6-6 and TRBJ2-2; D may be TRBD2 (5 bases). The CDR3 covers 12 residues. The germline gives CDR1 MNHNY, CDR2 SVGAGI (reference sequence). The V end was cut by 8 bases, the J end by 6 bases, with 10 bases between. The CDR3 protein is CASWPGAGELFF. The CDR3 region has the DNA TGTGCCAGCTGGCCCGGGGCCGGGGAGCTGTTTTTT.

The gene calls are TRBV19 and TRBJ2-3; 7 positions match TRBD2. V shed 0 bases, J shed 1 base, and the junction held 4 bases outside the gene matches. The germline gives CDR1 LNHDA, CDR2 SQIVND (reference sequence). The length of the CDR3 is 16 residues. The CDR3: CASSIEGGSGTDTQYF. The CDR3 nucleotides are TGTGCCAGTAGTATAGAGGGAGGGAGTGGCACAGATACGCAGTATTTT.

In its sample, this clone was seen a few times. In DNA form, the CDR3 reads TGCGCCAGCAGCCAAGAAACTTCGAATGAGCAGTTCTTC. Encoded protein: CASSQETSNEQFF. V is TRBV4-1 and J is TRBJ2-1; no definite D call. The CDR3 is 13 amino acids. The germline V and J ends were trimmed by 0 bases and 7 bases, with 7 bases remaining between them. The V gene's germline CDR1 is MGHRA and CDR2 YSYEKL.

The rearrangement joins TRBV29-1 to TRBJ2-5, with 9 bases that match TRBD2. The trim removed 6 bases at V and 5 bases at J, leaving 7 bases unmatched. Germline V CDR1 and CDR2: SQVTM, ANQGSEA. This CDR3 comprises 13 residues. The CDR3 region has the DNA TGCAGCGTGACCCTAGCGGGATTGGAGACCCAGTACTTC. This gives the protein CSVTLAGLETQYF.